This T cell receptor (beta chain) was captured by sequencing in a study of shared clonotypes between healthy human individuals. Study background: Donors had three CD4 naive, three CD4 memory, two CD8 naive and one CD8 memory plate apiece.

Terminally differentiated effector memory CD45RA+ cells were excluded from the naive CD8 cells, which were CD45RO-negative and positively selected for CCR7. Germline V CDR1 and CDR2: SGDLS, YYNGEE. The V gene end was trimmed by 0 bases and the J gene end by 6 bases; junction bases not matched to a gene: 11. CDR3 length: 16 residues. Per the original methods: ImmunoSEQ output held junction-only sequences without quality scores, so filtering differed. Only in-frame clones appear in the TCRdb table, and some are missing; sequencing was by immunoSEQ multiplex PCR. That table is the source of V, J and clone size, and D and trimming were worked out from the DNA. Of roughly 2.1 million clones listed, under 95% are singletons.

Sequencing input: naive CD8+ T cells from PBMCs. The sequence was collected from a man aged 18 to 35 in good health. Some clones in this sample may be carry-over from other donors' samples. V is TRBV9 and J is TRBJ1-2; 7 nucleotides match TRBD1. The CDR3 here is CASSVAGQPSPHGYTF. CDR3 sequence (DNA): TGTGCCAGCAGCGTAGCGGGACAGCCGTCACCCCATGGCTACACCTTC.